The T cell receptor (beta chain) under discussion was sequenced for a study of cytomegalovirus exposure and HLA in healthy donors. The study, taken as a whole, reports: Researchers had no immune exposure information except CMV serostatus available. Many donors carried some public TCRs, although rarity characterized most TCR sequences.

As for this clone: The target antigen is unknown.

The V gene's germline CDR1 is MNHEY and CDR2 SMNVEV (reference sequence). V was pared by 2 bases and J by 5 bases, with 13 bases between. The CDR3 runs to 14 residues. Use of 60 Vbeta and 13 Jbeta primers characterized the PCR. As originally analysed: Counted up in a later analysis, unique TCR beta chains came to 65 million to 100 million, with some 11 million shared. Generated by immunoSEQ multiplex PCR, the TCRdb table keeps only in-frame clones and is missing some. D and trimming were read from the DNA, whereas the V and J calls and clone size are those reported in that table. In the table there are some 130,000 clones, around 76% of which are singletons.

The receptor was isolated from a male donor in good health and CMV-seronegative. Specimen: PBMCs. The chain carries TRBV27 and TRBJ2-7; weak D call: TRBD2 (5 bases). CDR3 DNA sequence: TGTGCCAGCAGTTTACCCGGGATTCCCCACGAGCAGTACTTC. This translates into CASSLPGIPHEQYF.